A selection of T cell receptor beta chains follows, all from one sample in a study of CD8+ T cells in alopecia areata. Generated by immunoSEQ multiplex PCR, the TCRdb table keeps only in-frame clones and is missing some. The table shows 150,000 to 200,000 clones, with roughly 65% occurring only once. The starting material was CD4+ T cells sorted from blood, obtained at week 4, from a patient treated with tofacitinib. The receptor source for this set is a human donor with alopecia areata. Each CDR3 is given with its conserved first and last residue. D genes are given only for firm matches. Size is omitted from some rows. Given values are once, few, many or a class for expanded clones.

>-|TRBJ1-1|TRBV11-2|-
CASSFRIGTEAFF
TGTGCCAGCAGCTTTCGCATAGGGACTGAAGCTTTCTTT
>-|TRBJ2-6|TRBV9|-
CASSVGGANVLTF
TGTGCCAGCAGCGTAGGCGGGGCCAACGTCCTGACTTTC
>-|TRBJ1-3|TRBV10-3|-
CAISEGRWDSGNTIYF
TGTGCCATCAGTGAAGGCAGGTGGGACTCTGGAAACACCATATATTTT
>TRBD1|TRBJ2-5|TRBV30|-
CAWSEGRGLEETQYF
TGTGCCTGGAGTGAGGGCAGGGGGCTCGAAGAGACCCAGTACTTC
>-|TRBJ1-3|TRBV5-6|few
CASSLKRFSGNTIYF
TGTGCCAGCAGCTTGAAGAGATTCTCTGGAAACACCATATATTTT
>-|TRBJ2-7|TRBV29-1|few
CSARDGYEQYF
TGCAGCGCCCGGGACGGATACGAGCAGTACTTC
>-|TRBJ1-1|TRBV30|-
CAWSDPPRAEAFF
TGTGCCTGGAGTGACCCTCCGAGGGCTGAAGCTTTCTTT
>TRBD1|TRBJ1-2|TRBV6-1|few
CASWTGNYGYTF
TGTGCCAGTTGGACAGGGAACTATGGCTACACCTTC
>TRBD1|TRBJ1-6|TRBV2|-
CASSDRGGGSPLHF
TGTGCCAGCAGTGACAGGGGGGGTGGATCACCCCTCCACTTT
>TRBD2|TRBJ2-5|TRBV29-1|once
CSVGGGRETQYF
TGCAGCGTTGGGGGCGGGAGGGAGACCCAGTACTTC
>TRBD2|TRBJ2-1|TRBV2|-
CASTILAGAGNEQFF
TGTGCCAGCACCATACTAGCGGGGGCAGGGAATGAGCAGTTCTTC
>TRBD2|TRBJ2-7|TRBV7-2|few
CASSSRTSGGRYEQYF
TGTGCCAGCAGCTCCCGGACTAGCGGGGGTAGGTACGAGCAGTACTTC
>-|TRBJ1-3|TRBV7-2|-
CASSLVGSSGNTIYF
TGTGCCAGCAGCTTAGTCGGGTCCTCTGGAAACACCATATATTTT
>TRBD1|TRBJ2-3|TRBV5-4|-
CASSLQGAPDTQYF
TGTGCCAGCAGCTTACAGGGGGCGCCGGATACGCAGTATTTT
>-|TRBJ1-1|TRBV7-2|few
CASSLTPNTEAFF
TGTGCCAGCAGCTTAACCCCCAACACTGAAGCTTTCTTT
>TRBD2|TRBJ2-3|TRBV30|-
CAWRVSGGPTDTQYF
TGTGCCTGGAGAGTTAGCGGGGGGCCCACAGATACGCAGTATTTT
>-|TRBJ1-1|TRBV2|-
CASSLQGTEAFF
TGTGCCAGCAGTCTACAGGGAACTGAAGCTTTCTTT
>-|TRBJ2-3|TRBV5-1|-
CASSPMEDTQYF
TGCGCCAGCAGCCCTATGGAAGATACGCAGTATTTT
>-|TRBJ2-5|TRBV4-3|-
CASSHDPRETQYF
TGCGCCAGCAGCCACGACCCAAGGGAGACCCAGTACTTC
>-|TRBJ1-2|TRBV19|-
CATTTSRGGYTF
TGTGCCACAACAACTTCGAGAGGAGGCTACACCTTC
>-|TRBJ2-7|TRBV25-1|-
CASSEPEDEQYF
TGTGCCAGCAGTGAACCGGAGGACGAGCAGTACTTC
>-|TRBJ2-1|TRBV7-2|-
CASARQMGNEQFF
TGTGCCAGCGCCCGGCAGATGGGGAATGAGCAGTTCTTC
>TRBD2|TRBJ2-2|TRBV29-1|-
CSASPGGGAGELFF
TGCAGCGCATCCCCAGGCGGGGGGGCCGGGGAGCTGTTTTTT
>-|TRBJ1-2|TRBV7-2|-
CASSRPGRAYGYTF
TGTGCCAGCAGCCGTCCGGGCAGGGCCTATGGCTACACCTTC
>-|TRBJ2-1|TRBV30|-
CAWSYPPRSAQFF
TGTGCCTGGAGTTATCCCCCCCGCAGTGCGCAGTTCTTC
>TRBD2|TRBJ2-3|TRBV13|-
CASSSGLADTDTQYF
TGTGCCAGCAGCTCAGGGCTAGCGGACACAGATACGCAGTATTTT
>-|TRBJ2-1|TRBV6-5|-
CASSYPGGPNEQFF
TGTGCCAGCAGTTACCCCGGCGGCCCCAATGAGCAGTTCTTC
>-|TRBJ1-2|TRBV30|-
CAWKLQQAHLSF
TGTGCCTGGAAATTACAACAGGCGCACCTATCCTTC
>-|TRBJ2-7|TRBV7-8|-
CASTPNGAFGEQYF
TGTGCCAGCACCCCTAACGGGGCGTTCGGCGAGCAGTACTTC
>-|TRBJ1-4|TRBV2|-
CASSGVRTNEKLFF
TGTGCCAGCAGTGGCGTTAGGACTAATGAAAAACTGTTTTTT
>TRBD1|TRBJ2-6|TRBV29-1|few
CSVGTGASGANVLTF
TGCAGCGTCGGGACAGGAGCCTCTGGGGCCAACGTCCTGACTTTC
>TRBD1|TRBJ2-7|TRBV30|-
CASTGQDRFYEQYF
TGTGCCTCCACGGGACAGGATAGATTCTACGAGCAGTACTTC
>-|TRBJ2-6|TRBV29-1|-
CSVERLSGANVLTF
TGCAGCGTTGAAAGACTCTCTGGGGCCAACGTCCTGACTTTC
>-|TRBJ2-2|TRBV29-1|-
CSVQRAGELFF
TGCAGCGTACAGCGGGCCGGGGAGCTGTTTTTT
>-|TRBJ1-1|TRBV6-5|few
CASKRSMNTEAFF
TGTGCCAGCAAACGATCCATGAACACTGAAGCTTTCTTT
>-|TRBJ2-3|TRBV13|once
CASSQYRGDTQYF
TGTGCCAGCAGCCAGTACCGGGGGGATACGCAGTATTTT
>-|TRBJ2-5|TRBV7-6|-
CASSFRRGSEQETQYF
TGTGCCAGCAGCTTTCGAAGGGGTAGCGAGCAAGAGACCCAGTACTTC
>-|TRBJ2-1|TRBV27|-
CASSLSLRLNEQFF
TGTGCCAGCAGTTTATCGCTTAGGCTCAATGAGCAGTTCTTC
>-|TRBJ1-5|TRBV30|-
CAWSAGADSNQPQHF
TGTGCCTGGAGTGCAGGCGCCGATAGCAATCAGCCCCAGCATTTT
>-|TRBJ2-7|TRBV5-6|-
CASSLSGHKNYEQYF
TGTGCCAGCAGCTTGTCGGGACACAAGAACTACGAGCAGTACTTC
>-|TRBJ2-1|TRBV5-1|-
CASSLLGWSYNEQFF
TGCGCCAGCAGCTTGCTCGGCTGGTCCTACAATGAGCAGTTCTTC
>-|TRBJ1-1|TRBV9|-
CASSVAGANTEAFF
TGTGCCAGCAGCGTAGCAGGGGCGAACACTGAAGCTTTCTTT
>-|TRBJ2-7|TRBV27|-
CASSLVDSYEQYF
TGTGCCAGCAGTCTCGTGGACTCCTACGAGCAGTACTTC
>-|TRBJ1-1|TRBV29-1|-
CSVQGGTEAFF
TGCAGCGTTCAAGGGGGGACTGAAGCTTTCTTT
>TRBD2|TRBJ2-3|TRBV5-1|-
CASSLASGGLTDTQYF
TGCGCCAGCAGCTTGGCTAGCGGGGGGCTGACAGATACGCAGTATTTT
>-|TRBJ2-7|TRBV30|-
CAWRPGRDYEQYF
TGTGCCTGGAGGCCCGGCCGGGACTACGAGCAGTACTTC
>-|TRBJ1-2|TRBV5-6|few
CASRFQVLDGYTF
TGTGCCAGCAGATTCCAGGTTCTCGATGGCTACACCTTC
>-|TRBJ2-7|TRBV6-6|once
CASSYSAVTYEQYF
TGTGCCAGCAGTTACTCGGCGGTTACCTACGAGCAGTACTTC
>-|TRBJ2-7|TRBV7-2|-
CASSSGRGYEQYF
TGTGCCAGCAGCTCCGGTAGGGGTTACGAGCAGTACTTC
>TRBD1|TRBJ2-7|TRBV5-1|-
CASSLVWETGGYEQYF
TGCGCCAGCAGCTTGGTCTGGGAGACAGGGGGCTACGAGCAGTACTTC
>TRBD1|TRBJ1-1|TRBV5-6|-
CASSQGATEAFF
TGTGCCAGCAGTCAGGGGGCCACTGAAGCTTTCTTT
>-|TRBJ2-5|TRBV18|few
CASSPQGVGETQYF
TGTGCCAGCTCACCACAGGGAGTGGGAGAGACCCAGTACTTC